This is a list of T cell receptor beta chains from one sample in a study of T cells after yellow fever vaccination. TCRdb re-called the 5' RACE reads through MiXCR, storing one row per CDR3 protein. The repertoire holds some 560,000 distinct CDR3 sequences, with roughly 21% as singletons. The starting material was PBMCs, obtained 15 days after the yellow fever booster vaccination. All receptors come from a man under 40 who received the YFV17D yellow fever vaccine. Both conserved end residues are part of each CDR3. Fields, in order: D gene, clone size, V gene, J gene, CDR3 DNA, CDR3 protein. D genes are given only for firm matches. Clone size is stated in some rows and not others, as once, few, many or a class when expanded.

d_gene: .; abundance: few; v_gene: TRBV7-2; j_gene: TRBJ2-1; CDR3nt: TGTGCCAGCAGCTTATTGGTAGCTATTAGATCCTACAATGAGCAGTTCTTC; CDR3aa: CASSLLVAIRSYNEQFF
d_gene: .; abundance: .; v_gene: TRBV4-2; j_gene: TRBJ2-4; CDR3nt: TGTGCCAGCAGCCAGGGGGTTAGCGGATCCAAAAACATTCAGTACTTC; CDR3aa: CASSQGVSGSKNIQYF
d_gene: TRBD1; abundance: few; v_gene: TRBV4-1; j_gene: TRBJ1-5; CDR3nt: TGCGCCAGCAGCCAAGATGGGACAGCCAATCAGCCCCAGCATTTT; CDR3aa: CASSQDGTANQPQHF
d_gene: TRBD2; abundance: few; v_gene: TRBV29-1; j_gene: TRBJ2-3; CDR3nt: TGCAGCGTTGACGTGGGACTAGCGGGGAGCACAGATACGCAGTATTTT; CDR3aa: CSVDVGLAGSTDTQYF
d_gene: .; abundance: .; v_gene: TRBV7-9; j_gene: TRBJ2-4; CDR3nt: TGTGCCAGCAGCTACCTAGTATCCCCCCCCGGCATTCAGTACTTC; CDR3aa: CASSYLVSPPGIQYF
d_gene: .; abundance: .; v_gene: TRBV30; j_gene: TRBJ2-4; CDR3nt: TGTGCCTGGTCGCACCAGGGGATAGCCAAAAACATTCAGTACTTC; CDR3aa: CAWSHQGIAKNIQYF
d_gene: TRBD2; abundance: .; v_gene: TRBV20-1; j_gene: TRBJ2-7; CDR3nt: TGCAGTGCTAGCCCCGGGACTAGCGGGAGGCAATACGAGCAGTACTTC; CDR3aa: CSASPGTSGRQYEQYF
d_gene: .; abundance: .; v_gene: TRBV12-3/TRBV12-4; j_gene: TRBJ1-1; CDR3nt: TGTGCCAGCAGTTTACTCCGGAATGGGGAAGCTTTCTTT; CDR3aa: CASSLLRNGEAFF
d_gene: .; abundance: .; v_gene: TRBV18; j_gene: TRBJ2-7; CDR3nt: TGTGCCAGCTCACCGAACTCCATCTCCTACGAGCAGTACTTC; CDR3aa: CASSPNSISYEQYF
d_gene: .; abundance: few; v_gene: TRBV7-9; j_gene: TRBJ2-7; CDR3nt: TGTGCCAGCAGCTTCCTTCCCTCCTCCTACGAGCAGTACTTC; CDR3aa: CASSFLPSSYEQYF
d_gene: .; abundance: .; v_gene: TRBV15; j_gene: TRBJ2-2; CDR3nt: TGTGCCACCAGCAGAGAGGGGGGGCTGAACACCGGGGAGCTGTTTTTT; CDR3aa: CATSREGGLNTGELFF
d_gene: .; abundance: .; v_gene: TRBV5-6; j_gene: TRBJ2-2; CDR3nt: TGTGCCAGCAGCTTTCTAGGCACCGGGGAGCTGTTTTTT; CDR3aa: CASSFLGTGELFF
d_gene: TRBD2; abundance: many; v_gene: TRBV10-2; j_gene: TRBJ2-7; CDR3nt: TGCGCCACCAATTCCGGGACTAGCGGAGCCCATTTCTACGAGCAGTACTTC; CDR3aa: CATNSGTSGAHFYEQYF
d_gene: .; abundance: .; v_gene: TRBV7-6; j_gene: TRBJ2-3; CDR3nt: TGTGCCAGCAGCTTAGACGTGGTCACAGATACGCAGTATTTT; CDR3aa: CASSLDVVTDTQYF
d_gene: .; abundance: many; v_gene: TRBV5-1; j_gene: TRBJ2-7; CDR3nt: TGTGCCAGCAGTTTAGGGGGGCGGGACGAGCAGTACTTC; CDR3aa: CASSLGGRDEQYF
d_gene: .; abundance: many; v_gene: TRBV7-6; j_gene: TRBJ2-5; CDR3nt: TGTGCCAGCAGCACTCAGGCTGGCCAAGAGACCCAGTACTTC; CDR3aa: CASSTQAGQETQYF
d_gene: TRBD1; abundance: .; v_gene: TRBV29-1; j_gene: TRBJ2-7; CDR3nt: TGCAGCGTTGATGGGACAGGGAGTTACGAGCAGTACTTC; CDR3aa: CSVDGTGSYEQYF
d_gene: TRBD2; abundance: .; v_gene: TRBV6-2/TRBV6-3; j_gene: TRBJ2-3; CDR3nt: TGTGCCAGCTTGGCTAGCGGACCCACAGATACGCAGTATTTT; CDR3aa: CASLASGPTDTQYF
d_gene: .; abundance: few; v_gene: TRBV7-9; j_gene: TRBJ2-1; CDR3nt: TGTGCCAGCGACTACGGAGGAACCTACAATGAGCAGTTCTTC; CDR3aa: CASDYGGTYNEQFF
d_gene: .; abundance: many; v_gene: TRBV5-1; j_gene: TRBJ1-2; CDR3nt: TGCGCCAGCAGCTTGACCAGTGACGGCTACACCTTC; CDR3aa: CASSLTSDGYTF
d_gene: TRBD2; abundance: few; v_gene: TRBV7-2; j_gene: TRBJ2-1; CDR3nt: TGTGCCAGCAGCACCGAACTAGCGACCCTGGAGCAGTTCTTC; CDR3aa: CASSTELATLEQFF
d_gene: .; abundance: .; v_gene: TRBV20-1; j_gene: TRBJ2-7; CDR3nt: TGCAGTGCTAGAGATTTCGGGGGGCTTCAGTACGAGCAGTACTTC; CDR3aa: CSARDFGGLQYEQYF
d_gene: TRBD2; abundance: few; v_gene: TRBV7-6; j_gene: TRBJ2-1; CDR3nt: TGTGCCAGCAGCTTAGCGGTGGGAGGGCACGAGCAGTTCTTC; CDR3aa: CASSLAVGGHEQFF
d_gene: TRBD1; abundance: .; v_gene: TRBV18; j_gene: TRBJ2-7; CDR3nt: TGTGCCAGCTCACCACCGCTGGGGACAGCCTACGAGCAGTACTTC; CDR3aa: CASSPPLGTAYEQYF
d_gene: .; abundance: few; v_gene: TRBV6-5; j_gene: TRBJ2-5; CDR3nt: TGTGCCAGCAGTTACCGTAATGAAGAGACCCAGTACTTC; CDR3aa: CASSYRNEETQYF
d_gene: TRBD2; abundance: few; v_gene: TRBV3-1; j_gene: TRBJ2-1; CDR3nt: TGTGCCAGCAGCCCGGGGGTGGCGGGAGGGAGGAATGAGCAGTTCTTC; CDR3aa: CASSPGVAGGRNEQFF
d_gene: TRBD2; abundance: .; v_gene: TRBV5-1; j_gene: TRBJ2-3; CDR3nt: TGCGCCAGCAGCACACAAGGGCCTAGCGGTTTCGGCACAGATACGCAGTATTTT; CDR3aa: CASSTQGPSGFGTDTQYF
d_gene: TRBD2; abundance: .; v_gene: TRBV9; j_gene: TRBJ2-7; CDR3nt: TGTGCCAGCAGCGTCTCCGGGACTAGCGGGTTCGAGCAGTACTTC; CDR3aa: CASSVSGTSGFEQYF
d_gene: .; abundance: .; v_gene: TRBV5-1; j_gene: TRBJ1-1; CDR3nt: TGCGCCAGCAGCTTGGAAGATGGCTACACTGAAGCTTTCTTT; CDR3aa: CASSLEDGYTEAFF
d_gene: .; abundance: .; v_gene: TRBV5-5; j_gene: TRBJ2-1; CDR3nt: TGTGCCAGCGAAGGGTTAAGCTCCTACAATGAGCAGTTCTTC; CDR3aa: CASEGLSSYNEQFF
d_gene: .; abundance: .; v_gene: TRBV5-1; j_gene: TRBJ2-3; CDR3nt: TGCGCCAGCAGCCCCCAGCGGGCAAGCACAGATACGCAGTATTTT; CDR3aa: CASSPQRASTDTQYF
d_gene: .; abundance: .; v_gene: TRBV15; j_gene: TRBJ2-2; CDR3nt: TGTGCCACCAGCAGAGACGTAACCGGGGAGCTGTTTTTT; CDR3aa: CATSRDVTGELFF
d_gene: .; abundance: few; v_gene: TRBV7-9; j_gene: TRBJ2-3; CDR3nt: TGTGCCAGCAGCTTAGATCGGGGAGCCTCAGATACGCAGTATTTT; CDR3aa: CASSLDRGASDTQYF
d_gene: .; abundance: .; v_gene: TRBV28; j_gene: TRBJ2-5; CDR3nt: TGTGCCAGCAGTTTACCCGGGGCAGAGGCCGTTGGCCAGTACTTC; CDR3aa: CASSLPGAEAVGQYF
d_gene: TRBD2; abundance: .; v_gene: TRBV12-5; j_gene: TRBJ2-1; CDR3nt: TGTGCTAGTGGAGTGGGACTAGCGGCCTCCAGTGAGCAGTTCTTC; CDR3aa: CASGVGLAASSEQFF
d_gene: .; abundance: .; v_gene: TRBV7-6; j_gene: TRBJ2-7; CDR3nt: TGTGCCAGCAGCTTAGGGGCGGTCCGGTCCTACGAGCAGTACTTC; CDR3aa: CASSLGAVRSYEQYF
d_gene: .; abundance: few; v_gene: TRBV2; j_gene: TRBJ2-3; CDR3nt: TGTGCCAGCGCAAAGGGGGGAGAAGGTACAGATACGCAGTATTTT; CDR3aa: CASAKGGEGTDTQYF
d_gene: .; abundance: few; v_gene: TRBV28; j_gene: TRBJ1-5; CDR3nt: TGTGCCAGCAGTTTAACTGGGTTCCAGCCCCAGCATTTT; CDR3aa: CASSLTGFQPQHF
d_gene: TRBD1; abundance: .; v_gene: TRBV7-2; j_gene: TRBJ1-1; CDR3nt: TGTGCCAGCAGGCCAGGGGGCTCTGAAGCTTTCTTT; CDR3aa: CASRPGGSEAFF
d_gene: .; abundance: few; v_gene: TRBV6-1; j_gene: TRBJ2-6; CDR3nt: TGTGCCACTCTAAGCTCTGGGGCCAACGTCCTGACTTTC; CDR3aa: CATLSSGANVLTF
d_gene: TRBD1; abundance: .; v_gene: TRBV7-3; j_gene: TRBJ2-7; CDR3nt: TGTGCCAGCAGCTTACCAGGGACAGGGGGCTCCCACGAGCAGTACTTC; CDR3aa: CASSLPGTGGSHEQYF
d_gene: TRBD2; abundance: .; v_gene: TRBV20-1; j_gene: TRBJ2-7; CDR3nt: TGCAGTGCTAGAGAGGTAGCGGGACCCACCTACGAGCAGTACTTC; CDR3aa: CSAREVAGPTYEQYF
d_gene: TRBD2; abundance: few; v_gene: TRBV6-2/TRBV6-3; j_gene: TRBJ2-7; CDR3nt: TGTGCCAGCAGAGGGACTAGCGGGCGGACCTCCTACGAGCAGTACTTC; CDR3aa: CASRGTSGRTSYEQYF
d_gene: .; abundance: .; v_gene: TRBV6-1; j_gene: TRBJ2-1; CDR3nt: TGTGCCAGCAGCGTGGGAGCGAGCTCCTACAATGAGCAGTTCTTC; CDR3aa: CASSVGASSYNEQFF
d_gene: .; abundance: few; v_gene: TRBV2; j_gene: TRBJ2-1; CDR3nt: TGTGCCACGAAACAGGACAGAAACAATGAGCAGTTCTTC; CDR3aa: CATKQDRNNEQFF
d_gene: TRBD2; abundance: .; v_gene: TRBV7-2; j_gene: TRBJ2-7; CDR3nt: TGTGCCAGCAGCTTAGCCCTCGGGACTAGGGGCTACGAGCAGTACTTC; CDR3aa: CASSLALGTRGYEQYF
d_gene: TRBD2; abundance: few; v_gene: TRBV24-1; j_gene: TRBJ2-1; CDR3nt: TGTGCCACCAGTGATAGCGGACTAGCGGGACACTACAATGAGCAGTTCTTC; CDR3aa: CATSDSGLAGHYNEQFF
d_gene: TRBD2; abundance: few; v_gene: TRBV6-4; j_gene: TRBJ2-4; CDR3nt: TGTGCCAGCAGTCACAGGACGACTAGCGGTCCCGGACTACTAGCCAAAAACATTCAGTACTTC; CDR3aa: CASSHRTTSGPGLLAKNIQYF
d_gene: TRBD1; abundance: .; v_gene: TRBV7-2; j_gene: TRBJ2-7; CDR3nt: TGTGCCAGCAGCTTCACCGGGACAGAGATCTACGAGCAGTACTTC; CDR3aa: CASSFTGTEIYEQYF